This TCR beta chain was observed in a study of T cell repertoires in cytomegalovirus infection. Each CDR3 protein gets one entry after TCRdb re-called the reads with MiXCR. The table records 350,000 to 500,000 distinct CDR3 sequences, about 33% of them present only once. This CDR3 spans 16 amino acids. CDR1 is SGHVS, CDR2 FQNEAQ, per germline. The V gene lost 1 base and the J gene lost 1 base, with 13 bases spanning the gap. This clonotype was recorded at least ten times. The sequence was obtained from a human donor in good health (CMV status not recorded). Some clones in this sample may be carry-over from other donors' samples. What was sequenced was PBMCs. J is TRBJ1-1 and V is TRBV7-8, with D possibly TRBD1 on 5 matching bases. CDR3 loop: CASSLEGWGGNTEAFF. The DNA for the CDR3 is TGTGCCAGCAGCTTAGAGGGGTGGGGGGGGAACACTGAAGCTTTCTTT. Full variable domain (outside the CDR3, taken from reference TRBV7-8 and TRBJ1-1): GAGVSQSPRYKVAKRGQDVALRCDPISGHVSLFWYQQALGQGPEFLTYFQNEAQLDKSGLPSDRFFAERPEGSVSTLKIQRTQQEDSAVYLCASSLEGWGGNTEAFFGQGTRLTVV.